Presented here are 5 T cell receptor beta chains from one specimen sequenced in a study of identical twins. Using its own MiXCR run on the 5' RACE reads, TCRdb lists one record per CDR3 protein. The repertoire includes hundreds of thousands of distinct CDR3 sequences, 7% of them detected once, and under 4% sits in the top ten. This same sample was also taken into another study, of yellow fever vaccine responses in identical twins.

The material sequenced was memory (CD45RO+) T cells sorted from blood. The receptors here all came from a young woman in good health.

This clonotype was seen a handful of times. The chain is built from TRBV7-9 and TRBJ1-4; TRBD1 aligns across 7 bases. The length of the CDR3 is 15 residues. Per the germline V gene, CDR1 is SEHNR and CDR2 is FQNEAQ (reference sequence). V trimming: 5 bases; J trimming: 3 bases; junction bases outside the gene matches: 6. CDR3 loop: CASSPPGQPNEKLFF. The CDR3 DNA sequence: TGTGCCAGCAGCCCACCGGGACAGCCTAATGAAAAACTGTTTTTT. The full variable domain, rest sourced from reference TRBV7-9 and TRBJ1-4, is DTGVSQNPRHKITKRGQNVTFRCDPISEHNRLYWYRQTLGQGPEFLTYFQNEAQLEKSRLLSDRFSAERPKGSFSTLEIQRTEQGDSAMYLCASSPPGQPNEKLFFGSGTQLSVL.

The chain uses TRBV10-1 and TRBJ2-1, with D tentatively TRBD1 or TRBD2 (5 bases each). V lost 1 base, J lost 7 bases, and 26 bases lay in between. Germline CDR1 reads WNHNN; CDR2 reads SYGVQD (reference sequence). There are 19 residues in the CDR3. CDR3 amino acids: CASSEFKSVRGEVGNEQFF. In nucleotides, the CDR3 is TGCGCCAGCAGTGAGTTTAAGAGCGTACGGGGCGAGGTAGGGAATGAGCAGTTCTTC.

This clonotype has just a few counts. The CDR3 here is CASRLAVRQETQYF. CDR3 coding DNA: TGTGCCAGCCGACTAGCGGTGCGCCAAGAGACCCAGTACTTC. The genes are TRBV6-1 and TRBJ2-5, with 9 bases identical to TRBD2. With V trimmed by 8 bases and J by 1 base, 5 bases remained unmatched. The CDR3 consists of 14 residues. Germline-derived CDR1 and CDR2 are MNHNS and SASEGT.

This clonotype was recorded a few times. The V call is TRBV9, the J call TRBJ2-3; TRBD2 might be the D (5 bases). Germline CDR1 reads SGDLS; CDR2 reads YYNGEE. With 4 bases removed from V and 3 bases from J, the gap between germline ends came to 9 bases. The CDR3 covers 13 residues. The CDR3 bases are TGTGCCAGCAGCAGGACTTTAACAGATACGCAGTATTTT. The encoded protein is CASSRTLTDTQYF.

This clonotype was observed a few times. The CDR3 reads CASSLAGGSSYEQYV. The CDR3 region has the DNA TGTGCCAGCTCACTAGCGGGGGGCAGCTCCTACGAGCAGTACGTC. The chain combines TRBV18 with TRBJ2-7; 10 positions agree with TRBD2. The CDR3 totals 15 residues. The V and J ends lost 4 bases and 0 bases, in that order; junction bases with no gene match: 3. The V gene's germline CDR1 is KGHSH and CDR2 LQKENI.